This T cell receptor beta chain was identified during a study of OX40 agonist ivuxolimab in advanced cancers. Study overall: Across the patients, intravenous ivuxolimab was delivered every 2 weeks at 0.01 to 10 mg/kg.

The CDR3 extends over 14 amino acids. The germline V gene encodes CDR1 SGHRS and CDR2 YFSETQ. Losses at the gene ends were 1 base for V and 4 bases for J; bases not matched to a gene: 4. Here immunoSEQ multiplex PCR was the method, and the copy in TCRdb shows in-frame clones only, minus some. The sample lists about 77,000 clones, over 70% seen once, with around 0.73% in the top ten. Patients were ineligible given autoimmune disease history or systemic immunosuppression. The receptor was derived from an adult with an advanced solid tumor such as melanoma, head and neck, liver or kidney cancer. V usage is TRBV5-1 and J usage is TRBJ1-1; 7 bases agree with TRBD1. Here the sequenced sample was CD4+ or CD8+ T cells sorted from blood, taken in a trial of the OX40 agonist ivuxolimab. CDR3 in amino acids: CASSLLTGITEAFF. CDR3 coding DNA: TGCGCCAGCAGCTTGTTGACAGGGATCACTGAAGCTTTCTTT.